The next 14 T cell receptor beta chains were all read from a single sample in a study of cytomegalovirus exposure and HLA in healthy donors. Amplification used 60 Vbeta primers and 13 Jbeta primers. Using immunoSEQ multiplex PCR, the repertoire was profiled, and TCRdb retains in-frame clones only, with some absent. The data show some 130,000 clones, 75% to 90% seen once. Sequenced: PBMCs. These receptors were collected from a man younger than 45 in good health and CMV-seronegative.

This clone was counted once. This rearrangement joins TRBV10-3 to TRBJ2-1; 10 bases are a match to TRBD1. V gave up 2 bases and J gave up 6 bases; unmatched junction bases: 4. Germline CDR1 and CDR2: ENHRY and SYGVKD. The CDR3 loop spans 15 amino acids. The CDR3 coding sequence is TGTGCCATCAGTGAGGGACAGGGGGAATCCAATGAGCAGTTCTTC. It encodes CAISEGQGESNEQFF.

The J gene is TRBJ2-2, the V gene TRBV10-1; a possible D gene is TRBD2 (5 bases). Trimming stripped 3 bases from V and 7 bases from J, with 12 bases between. This CDR3 spans 14 amino acids. Germline V gene data show CDR1 as WNHNN and CDR2 as SYGVQD (reference sequence). The DNA of the CDR3 is TGCGCCAGCAGTGACCCACGTGGGAGCGGGGAGCTGTTTTTT. Amino acids: CASSDPRGSGELFF.

This sequence joins TRBV7-9 and TRBJ2-6; TRBD2 matches at 7 bases. Germline-derived CDR1 and CDR2 are SEHNR and FQNEAQ (reference sequence). The length of the CDR3 is 18 residues. V lost 5 bases, J lost 0 bases, and 10 bases stayed unmatched. CDR3 DNA: TGTGCCAGCAGCCTCCTCACTAGCGCCTACTCTGGGGCCAACGTCCTGACTTTC. Its protein is CASSLLTSAYSGANVLTF. The whole variable domain, filled in from reference TRBV7-9 and TRBJ2-6, reads DTGVSQNPRHKITKRGQNVTFRCDPISEHNRLYWYRQTLGQGPEFLTYFQNEAQLEKSRLLSDRFSAERPKGSFSTLEIQRTEQGDSAMYLCASSLLTSAYSGANVLTFGAGSRLTVL.

The chain links TRBV29-1 to TRBJ2-3, with 9 bases aligning to TRBD1. The V gene end was trimmed by 2 bases and the J gene end by 4 bases; junction bases not matched to a gene: 13. This CDR3 has 17 amino acids. The germline V gene has CDR1 SQVTM and CDR2 ANQGSEA. The CDR3 sequence is CSVEPRTWTGVPDTQYF. The CDR3 bases are TGCAGCGTTGAACCTCGGACATGGACAGGGGTCCCAGATACGCAGTATTTT.

This chain uses TRBV27 with TRBJ2-1; 10 bases match TRBD1. V was clipped by 6 bases and J by 6 bases; unmatched bases: 5. There are 14 residues in the CDR3. The germline CDR1 and CDR2 sequences are MNHEY and SMNVEV (reference sequence). For the CDR3, the DNA is TGTGCCAGCAGCCAGGGACAGGGGATCAATGAGCAGTTCTTC. It encodes CASSQGQGINEQFF.

V usage is TRBV27 and J usage is TRBJ2-1; TRBD1 is a possible D gene (6 bases). The CDR3 extends over 15 amino acids. The V gene lost 3 bases and the J gene lost 8 bases, with 17 bases spanning the gap. Looked up from germline, CDR1 is MNHEY and CDR2 is SMNVEV (reference sequence). CDR3 bases: TGTGCCAGCAGTTTTATAGGGGGATTAGTGGATGAGCAGTTCTTC. Its translation is CASSFIGGLVDEQFF.

The chain uses TRBV19 and TRBJ2-7, with 10 nucleotides matching TRBD2. There are 16 residues in the CDR3. Looked up from germline, CDR1 is LNHDA and CDR2 is SQIVND (reference sequence). J gave up 2 bases and V 2 bases, and 6 bases lay outside the gene matches. In nucleotides, the CDR3 is TGTGCCAGTAGTATACGGGCCGGGACTAGCGCCTACGAGCAGTACTTC. Encoded protein: CASSIRAGTSAYEQYF. The whole variable domain, filled in from reference TRBV19 and TRBJ2-7, reads DGGITQSPKYLFRKEGQNVTLSCEQNLNHDAMYWYRQDPGQGLRLIYYSQIVNDFQKGDIAEGYSVSREKKESFPLTVTSAQKNPTAFYLCASSIRAGTSAYEQYFGPGTRLTVT.

The CDR3 reads CASSPALAKTDSYEQYF. The CDR3 region has the DNA TGTGCCAGCTCACCTGCCCTGGCAAAGACAGATTCCTACGAGCAGTACTTC. The V gene is TRBV18, the J gene TRBJ2-7; TRBD1 is a possible D gene (5 bases). The V gene's germline CDR1 is KGHSH and CDR2 LQKENI. The V and J ends lost 3 bases and 1 base respectively, with 19 bases between them. The length of the CDR3 is 17 residues. Variable domain in full (rest from reference TRBV18 and TRBJ2-7): NAGVMQNPRHLVRRRGQEARLRCSPMKGHSHVYWYRQLPEEGLKFMVYLQKENIIDESGMPKERFSAEFPKEGPSILRIQQVVRGDSAAYFCASSPALAKTDSYEQYFGPGTRLTVT.

V is TRBV11-3 and J is TRBJ2-7, with 14 bases lining up with TRBD2. Germline V gene data show CDR1 as SGHNT and CDR2 as YENEEA. V shed 5 bases and J 5 bases; nucleotides not matched to a gene: 11. CDR3 length equals 17 residues. The CDR3: CASSRFRLAGGLDEQYF. In DNA form, the CDR3 reads TGTGCCAGCAGCCGATTTAGACTAGCGGGAGGGCTGGACGAGCAGTACTTC.

The J gene is TRBJ2-5, the V gene TRBV5-4, with D possibly being TRBD1 (6 bases). This CDR3 has 14 residues. Trimming took 4 bases from V and 3 from J, leaving 13 bases between them. CDR1 and CDR2 (germline): SGHNT, YYREEE (reference sequence). The CDR3 DNA reads TGTGCCAGCAGCACGGGACAACGAGAAGAGACCCAGTACTTC. Translating it yields CASSTGQREETQYF. The full variable domain, completed using reference TRBV5-4 and TRBJ2-5, is ETGVTQSPTHLIKTRGQQVTLRCSSQSGHNTVSWYQQALGQGPQFIFQYYREEENGRGNFPPRFSGLQFPNYSSELNVNALELDDSALYLCASSTGQREETQYFGPGTRLLVL.

The V gene is TRBV19, the J gene TRBJ2-7, with 9 bases lining up with TRBD1. Germline V gene sequence: CDR1 LNHDA, CDR2 SQIVND (reference sequence). V trimming: 5 bases; J trimming: 2 bases; junction bases outside the gene matches: 4. This CDR3 has 14 residues. CDR3 sequence reads: CASSPGTGPYEQYF. DNA of the CDR3: TGTGCCAGTAGTCCCGGGACAGGGCCCTACGAGCAGTACTTC.

This clone was observed a handful of times. The chain has TRBV2 and TRBJ2-1, with a possible D match to TRBD2 (6 bases). This CDR3 spans 13 amino acids. The ends were cut back, 4 bases at V and 6 bases at J, with 10 bases in the middle. Germline loops: CDR1 SNHLY, CDR2 FYNNEI. The CDR3 spells CASSVGGSNEQFF. The CDR3, as DNA: TGTGCCAGCAGTGTTGGGGGGAGCAATGAGCAGTTCTTC.

Only one count was recorded for this clone. At one end, the junction sequence differs from germline, possibly due to a read error. The chain uses TRBV6-6 and TRBJ1-2; D is perhaps TRBD1 (5 bases). This CDR3 region has 15 residues. Germline V gene sequence: CDR1 MNHNY, CDR2 SVGAGI (reference sequence). The CDR3: CASSYSGLPRNGYPF. CDR3 in DNA: TGTGCCAGCAGTTACTCGGGACTCCCGAGGAATGGCTACCCCTTC.

The V and J genes are TRBV6-5 and TRBJ2-5; 8 nucleotides line up with TRBD1. Germline V CDR1 and CDR2: MNHEY, SVGAGI. V was pared by 6 bases and J by 4 bases, with 7 bases of the junction left unmatched. The CDR3 spans 14 residues. The CDR3 region has the DNA TGTGCCAGCAGCAGAGACAGGGGAGGAGAGACCCAGTACTTC. Its translation is CASSRDRGGETQYF.